This TCR beta chain is drawn from a study of T cell repertoires in cytomegalovirus infection. Overall study context: In the study, CMV epitopes included recently identified HLA-C-restricted and well-studied HLA-B-restricted ones. Indications came from public TCR beta signatures; they pointed to CMV infection and to a matching HLA type.

MiXCR, run by TCRdb on the reads, gives a single entry per CDR3 protein. The data hold 900,000 to 950,000 distinct CDR3 sequences, with approximately 30% observed a single time. Losses at the gene ends were 1 base for V and 7 bases for J; bases not matched to a gene: 9. The germline V gene has CDR1 SGHDT and CDR2 YYEEEE. CDR3 size: 17 residues. Notes on this clonotype: Its antigen remains unidentified.

Overall study findings and caveats: CMV-specific TCR beta clonotypes restricted by HLA-C dominated the ex vivo response.

The specimen was cultured CD8+ T cells from PBMCs, collected from culture after CMV antigen stimulation. The receptor was isolated from a human donor in good health (CMV status not recorded). Some clones in this sample may be carry-over from other donors' samples. The chain combines TRBV5-6 with TRBJ1-6; 9 bases map to TRBD1. CDR3 protein: CASSLRTGENSNSPLHF. The CDR3 bases are TGTGCCAGCAGCTTGCGGACAGGGGAAAACTCCAATTCACCCCTCCACTTT.